The 32 T cell receptor beta chains reported below all come from one sample, sequenced in a study of cytomegalovirus exposure and HLA in healthy donors. The PCR used 60 Vbeta and 13 Jbeta primers. Clones were sequenced by immunoSEQ multiplex PCR, and TCRdb holds only the in-frame ones, with some missing. The sample table includes under 200,000 clones. Sequenced input: PBMCs. Receptor source: a man aged 25 to 40 in good health and CMV-seronegative.

The gene calls are TRBV7-2 and TRBJ2-7; maybe TRBD2 (6 bases). V gave up 0 bases and J gave up 2 bases, with 11 bases separating them. Germline CDR1 SGHTA, CDR2 FQGNSA. This CDR3 spans 15 amino acids. The CDR3 region is CASSLAGDFTYEQYF. The CDR3 DNA reads as TGTGCCAGCAGCTTAGCGGGGGACTTTACCTACGAGCAGTACTTC.

V is TRBV7-6 and J is TRBJ2-7; TRBD2 matches 10 bases. V gave up 1 base and J gave up 2 bases; unmatched junction bases: 5. Germline loops: CDR1 SGHVS, CDR2 FNYEAQ. There are 16 residues in the CDR3. Here the CDR3 DNA reads TGTGCCAGCAGCTTAGGACTAGCGGGCTCAACCTACGAGCAGTACTTC. Protein: CASSLGLAGSTYEQYF.

The chain couples TRBV5-1 to TRBJ1-3; D is unclear. The V gene's germline CDR1 is SGHRS and CDR2 YFSETQ. The CDR3 is 14 amino acids. Trimming stripped 1 base from V and 0 bases from J, with 5 bases between. As DNA, the CDR3 is TGCGCCAGCAGCTTGCTTCCCTCTGGAAACACCATATATTTT. It specifies CASSLLPSGNTIYF.

Notes on this clone: One end of the junction does not line up with germline, which may come from a read error. This sequence joins TRBV10-3 and TRBJ1-1, with D maybe TRBD1 (6 bases). CDR1 ENHRY and CDR2 SYGVKD come from the germline V gene. The CDR3 has 15 residues. CDR3: CAVSESQGRNTEAFF. CDR3 in DNA: TGTGCCGTCAGTGAGTCGCAGGGGAGGAACACTGAAGCTTTCTTT.

This chain connects TRBV6-1 to TRBJ1-4; D perhaps matches TRBD1 (5 bases). Trimming stripped 8 bases from V and 7 bases from J, with 11 bases between. Germline CDR1 reads MNHNS; CDR2 reads SASEGT. CDR3 length: 12 amino acids. As DNA, the CDR3 is TGTGCCAGCTGGGGCAGGGCTGAAAAACTGTTTTTT. Translating gives CASWGRAEKLFF.

The chain couples TRBV25-1 to TRBJ2-7; TRBD2 is a possible D gene (6 bases). V shed 3 bases and J shed 3 bases, with 12 bases lying between them. The germline V gene encodes CDR1 MGHDK and CDR2 SYGVNS. The CDR3 is 14 residues long. The CDR3 DNA follows: TGTGCCAGCAGTGAGTATGGGGGGAACTACGAGCAGTACTTC. Protein: CASSEYGGNYEQYF.

The CDR3 nucleotides are TGTGCCAGCAGTGAAGTTCCAGGGGGGAATCAGCCCCAGCATTTT. Translation gives CASSEVPGGNQPQHF. The chain joins TRBV6-1 to TRBJ1-5, with 7 positions matching TRBD1. V shed 1 base, J shed 4 bases, and the junction held 4 bases outside the gene matches. The CDR3 totals 15 residues. Germline V lookup: CDR1 MNHNS, CDR2 SASEGT.

The chain couples TRBV9 to TRBJ2-7, with TRBD1 identical over 7 bases. V lost 0 bases and J lost 1; bases outside the gene matches: 1. Germline V gene data show CDR1 as SGDLS and CDR2 as YYNGEE. CDR3 size: 14 residues. CDR3: CASSVAQGSYEQYF. As DNA, the CDR3 is TGTGCCAGCAGCGTAGCACAGGGGTCCTACGAGCAGTACTTC.

V gene TRBV5-1 combines with J gene TRBJ2-7, with D maybe TRBD1 (5 bases). This CDR3 has 13 residues. The germline V gene has CDR1 SGHRS and CDR2 YFSETQ. V lost 3 bases and J lost 7, with 14 bases in between. Here the CDR3 DNA reads TGCGCCAGCAGCTGGCCCCAGGGCGGTGAGCAGTACTTC. Its translation: CASSWPQGGEQYF.

V gene TRBV18 combines with J gene TRBJ1-6; no clear D gene. The CDR3 sequence is 14 residues long. Trimming pared 3 bases from V and 5 bases from J, leaving 8 bases between. CDR1 is KGHSH and CDR2 is LQKENI in the germline V gene. This chain's CDR3 is CASSPEGNNSPLHF. Here the CDR3 DNA reads TGTGCCAGCTCACCGGAGGGTAATAATTCACCCCTCCACTTT. Full variable domain (rest looked up from reference TRBV18 and TRBJ1-6): NAGVMQNPRHLVRRRGQEARLRCSPMKGHSHVYWYRQLPEEGLKFMVYLQKENIIDESGMPKERFSAEFPKEGPSILRIQQVVRGDSAAYFCASSPEGNNSPLHFGNGTRLTVT.

The rearrangement uses TRBV5-8 and TRBJ1-4, with D maybe TRBD1 (6 bases). There are 18 residues in the CDR3. The V end was cut by 6 bases, the J end by 8 bases, with 29 bases between. CDR1 is SGHTS and CDR2 is YDEGEE in the germline V gene. CDR3: CASILKRTVTTVGEKLFF. CDR3 bases: TGTGCCAGCATCCTCAAACGGACAGTGACCACCGTCGGGGAAAAACTGTTTTTT.

The rearrangement links TRBV5-4 to TRBJ2-1, with 7 bases lining up with TRBD1. V lost 0 bases, J lost 9 bases, and 9 bases stayed unmatched. Germline assignment: CDR1 SGHNT and CDR2 YYREEE (reference sequence). CDR3 length: 15 amino acids. This chain's CDR3 is CASSLGQGEPPEQFF. CDR3 coding DNA: TGTGCCAGCAGCTTGGGCCAGGGGGAACCTCCTGAGCAGTTCTTC.

This rearrangement joins TRBV11-2 to TRBJ2-1; 7 nucleotides line up with TRBD2. The V gene's germline CDR1 is SGHAT and CDR2 FQNNGV. V lost 0 bases to trimming and J lost 4 bases; unmatched junction nucleotides: 3. CDR3 length equals 15 residues. DNA for the CDR3: TGTGCCAGCAGCTTAGAGACTAGCCCTTACAATGAGCAGTTCTTC. Its protein is CASSLETSPYNEQFF.

The genes are TRBV4-1 and TRBJ2-7; 9 bases line up with TRBD2. Trimming took 4 bases from V and 2 from J; bases not matched to a gene: 9. Germline CDR1 is MGHRA and CDR2 is YSYEKL. CDR3 length: 16 amino acids. CDR3 bases: TGCGCCAGCAGCCGCGGCCTTGCGGGAGGGACCTACGAGCAGTACTTC. It encodes CASSRGLAGGTYEQYF.

This rearrangement joins TRBV7-2 to TRBJ1-6; D is unclear. Germline lookup yields CDR1 SGHTA and CDR2 FQGNSA. Trimming pared 6 bases from V and 7 bases from J, leaving 16 bases between. The CDR3 has 15 amino acids. In DNA form, the CDR3 reads TGTGCCAGCAGGAGCGGTCTAGAGAGCAATTCACCCCTCCACTTT. Translating gives CASRSGLESNSPLHF.

The chain joins TRBV28 to TRBJ1-1; tentatively, D is TRBD1 (5 bases). The germline V and J ends were trimmed by 6 bases and 4 bases, with 12 bases remaining between them. The CDR3 contains 13 residues. Germline lookup yields CDR1 MDHEN and CDR2 SYDVKM. The CDR3 bases are TGTGCCAGCAGGATAGGGGTCGTCACTGAAGCTTTCTTT. Encoded protein: CASRIGVVTEAFF.

The chain uses TRBV27 and TRBJ2-7, with 10 bases aligning to TRBD2. V shed 3 bases, J shed 4 bases, and the junction held 3 bases outside the gene matches. The CDR3 is 14 amino acids. Looked up from germline, CDR1 is MNHEY and CDR2 is SMNVEV (reference sequence). The CDR3 DNA follows: TGTGCCAGCAGTTTCCTAGCGGGAGAGTACGAGCAGTACTTC. Protein product: CASSFLAGEYEQYF.

The rearrangement joins TRBV4-3 to TRBJ2-1; D remains ambiguous. The V gene lost 2 bases and the J gene lost 7 bases, with 15 bases spanning the gap. Germline assignment: CDR1 LGHNA and CDR2 YSLEER. The CDR3 consists of 15 residues. For the CDR3, the DNA is TGCGCCAGCAGCCAACTTATTGAGAGTAAGAATGAGCAGTTCTTC. This gives the protein CASSQLIESKNEQFF.

The chain employs TRBV2 and TRBJ1-3, with no clear D. There are 13 residues in the CDR3. Per germline, CDR1 SNHLY and CDR2 FYNNEI. V lost 6 bases and J 3 bases, leaving 9 bases between the germline ends. DNA for the CDR3: TGTGCCAGCAGGATGGGCCTTGGAAACACCATATATTTT. This gives the protein CASRMGLGNTIYF.

This chain links TRBV7-2 with TRBJ1-5; D call uncertain. CDR1 is SGHTA and CDR2 is FQGNSA in the germline V gene. Trimming cost V 2 bases and J 0 bases, with 11 bases left between them. This CDR3 has 16 amino acids. The CDR3 sequence is CASSLLGLNSNQPQHF. The CDR3 nucleotides read TGTGCCAGCAGCTTACTCGGACTCAATAGCAATCAGCCCCAGCATTTT.

The chain has TRBV30 and TRBJ2-7; 11 bases are shared with TRBD1. This CDR3 region has 16 residues. The V gene's germline CDR1 is GTSNPN and CDR2 SVGIG (reference sequence). The J segment lost 6 bases and the V segment lost 3 bases, leaving 13 bases of the junction unmatched. CDR3 protein: CAWSAYRDRGFGEQYF. The CDR3, as DNA: TGTGCCTGGAGCGCCTACAGGGACAGGGGGTTTGGCGAGCAGTACTTC.

Remarks on this clone: The same CDR3 also results from other DNA sequences found in this sample. The chain is built from TRBV19 and TRBJ2-7; 9 bases are a match to TRBD1. The junction had 4 bases not matched to a gene; V was cut back by 9 bases and J by 1 base. CDR1 and CDR2 (germline): LNHDA, SQIVND (reference sequence). This CDR3 contains 13 residues. The CDR3 region is CASSGTGSYEQYF. The CDR3 nucleotides are TGTGCCAGCTCCGGGACAGGGTCCTACGAGCAGTACTTC.

V gene TRBV11-1 combines with J gene TRBJ1-5; no firm D call. Germline assignment: CDR1 SGHAT and CDR2 FQDESV (reference sequence). The CDR3 spans 19 residues. Trimming took 7 bases from V and 4 from J, leaving 29 bases between them. The CDR3 region has the DNA TGTGCCAGCAACTACGGGAGGATCCGAGGTAGTATAGGAAATCAGCCCCAGCATTTT. Translated, it gives CASNYGRIRGSIGNQPQHF.

The chain recombines TRBV27 with TRBJ2-3; 12 bases line up with TRBD2. The ends lost 2 bases at V and 0 bases at J; junction bases unmatched: 12. The CDR3 spans 20 residues. Per the germline V gene, CDR1 is MNHEY and CDR2 is SMNVEV (reference sequence). DNA of the CDR3: TGTGCCAGCAGTTTAGAGGCTAGCGGGAGGGCCCTCGGTAGCACAGATACGCAGTATTTT. Protein: CASSLEASGRALGSTDTQYF.

V and J are TRBV5-1 and TRBJ2-5, with TRBD1 matching 7 bases. The CDR3 spans 15 residues. After removal of 5 bases from V and 0 bases from J, the junction contained 7 bases not matched to a gene. CDR1 is SGHRS, CDR2 YFSETQ, per germline. CDR3 loop: CASRSGQAHQETQYF. The CDR3 DNA follows: TGCGCCAGCAGATCAGGACAGGCCCACCAAGAGACCCAGTACTTC.

The V call is TRBV6-5, the J call TRBJ1-3, with D perhaps matching TRBD1 (6 bases). This CDR3 has 15 amino acids. Germline V lookup: CDR1 MNHEY, CDR2 SVGAGI. Trimming removed 2 bases at V and 3 bases at J, with 11 bases between. The CDR3, as DNA: TGTGCCAGCAGTTACGGGGGGGCAAGTGGAAACACCATATATTTT. It specifies CASSYGGASGNTIYF.

The V gene is TRBV5-1, the J gene TRBJ2-7; 12 nucleotides line up with TRBD2. V lost 2 bases to trimming and J lost 1 base; unmatched junction nucleotides: 7. This CDR3 has 17 amino acids. The V gene's germline CDR1 is SGHRS and CDR2 YFSETQ. The CDR3 DNA sequence: TGCGCCAGCAGCTTTGCGACTAGCGGGAGTTGGTCCTACGAGCAGTACTTC. This gives the protein CASSFATSGSWSYEQYF. Variable domain in full (rest from reference TRBV5-1 and TRBJ2-7): KAGVTQTPRYLIKTRGQQVTLSCSPISGHRSVSWYQQTPGQGLQFLFEYFSETQRNKGNFPGRFSGRQFSNSRSEMNVSTLELGDSALYLCASSFATSGSWSYEQYFGPGTRLTVT.

The chain combines TRBV6-5 with TRBJ2-5; TRBD1 matches at 7 bases. This CDR3 region has 14 residues. V shed 5 bases, J shed 4 bases, and the junction held 7 bases outside the gene matches. Germline V gene data show CDR1 as MNHEY and CDR2 as SVGAGI. The CDR3 DNA is TGTGCCAGCAGTAGCGACAGGGACGGAGAGACCCAGTACTTC. Translating it yields CASSSDRDGETQYF.

CDR3 coding DNA: TGTGCCACCAGCAGAGCTGAGGTGCTAGCCGGGGCAGATACGCAGTATTTT. Residues: CATSRAEVLAGADTQYF. This chain uses TRBV15 with TRBJ2-3; a weak D match, TRBD2 (5 bases). Between the trimmed V and J ends, which lost 1 base and 4 bases, there was a span of 18 bases. The germline V gene encodes CDR1 LNHNV and CDR2 YYDKDF (reference sequence). The CDR3 contains 17 residues.

The genes are TRBV28 and TRBJ2-3, with 7 bases that match TRBD1. The V and J ends lost 6 bases and 2 bases, in that order; junction bases with no gene match: 5. The CDR3 length is 14 residues. In germline, CDR1 is MDHEN, CDR2 SYDVKM. The CDR3 loop reads CASSSTGHTDTQYF. The DNA of the CDR3 is TGTGCCAGCAGCTCGACAGGGCACACAGATACGCAGTATTTT.

This rearrangement joins TRBV5-4 to TRBJ2-3; TRBD2 agrees at 11 bases. The CDR3 extends over 18 amino acids. V shed 3 bases, J shed 1 base, and the junction held 10 bases outside the gene matches. Looked up from germline, CDR1 is SGHNT and CDR2 is YYREEE (reference sequence). CDR3 coding DNA: TGTGCCAGCAGCTCCGGGACTAGCGGATCCGGGGGCACAGATACGCAGTATTTT. Encoded protein: CASSSGTSGSGGTDTQYF.

This chain uses TRBV7-2 with TRBJ1-5; D is undetermined. The germline V and J ends were trimmed by 1 base and 0 bases, with 7 bases remaining between them. CDR1 and CDR2 from the germline V gene are SGHTA and FQGNSA. The length of the CDR3 is 15 residues. The CDR3 nucleotides read TGTGCCAGCAGCTTAGTACAGAATAGCAATCAGCCCCAGCATTTT. Translated, it gives CASSLVQNSNQPQHF. Filled out from reference TRBV7-2 and TRBJ1-5, the complete variable domain reads GAGVSQSPSNKVTEKGKDVELRCDPISGHTALYWYRQSLGQGLEFLIYFQGNSAPDKSGLPSDRFSAERTGGSVSTLTIQRTQQEDSAVYLCASSLVQNSNQPQHFGDGTRLSIL.